This TCR beta chain was obtained from a study of blood T cells in healthy people across ages. This CDR3 is built from 14 residues. The germline V gene encodes CDR1 SGDLS and CDR2 YYNGEE. All donors came from Russia, were Caucasian and healthy, and spanned ages roughly 6 to 95. The use of a sample-barcoded 5' primer and a J-beta primer mix characterized a second PCR of about 6 to 12 cycles. TCRdb re-analysed the 5' RACE reads in MiXCR, keeping a single row per CDR3 protein. The sample consists of around 800,000 distinct CDR3 sequences, under 80% of them appearing once. As concerns this clonotype: Its matching antigen is unknown.

Overall study findings and caveats: Older individuals had lower TCR beta diversity per million T cells (the decline was roughly linear).

The V call is TRBV9, the J call TRBJ2-4; 7 bases match TRBD1. The J call is in doubt because the DNA end fits TRBJ2-7 better. This sequence originates from a man between 25 and 39 years old in good health. What was sequenced was blood. CDR3 amino acids: CASSGQGRLAEQYF. In DNA form, the CDR3 reads TGTGCCAGCAGCGGACAGGGTCGGCTGGCCGAGCAGTACTTC.